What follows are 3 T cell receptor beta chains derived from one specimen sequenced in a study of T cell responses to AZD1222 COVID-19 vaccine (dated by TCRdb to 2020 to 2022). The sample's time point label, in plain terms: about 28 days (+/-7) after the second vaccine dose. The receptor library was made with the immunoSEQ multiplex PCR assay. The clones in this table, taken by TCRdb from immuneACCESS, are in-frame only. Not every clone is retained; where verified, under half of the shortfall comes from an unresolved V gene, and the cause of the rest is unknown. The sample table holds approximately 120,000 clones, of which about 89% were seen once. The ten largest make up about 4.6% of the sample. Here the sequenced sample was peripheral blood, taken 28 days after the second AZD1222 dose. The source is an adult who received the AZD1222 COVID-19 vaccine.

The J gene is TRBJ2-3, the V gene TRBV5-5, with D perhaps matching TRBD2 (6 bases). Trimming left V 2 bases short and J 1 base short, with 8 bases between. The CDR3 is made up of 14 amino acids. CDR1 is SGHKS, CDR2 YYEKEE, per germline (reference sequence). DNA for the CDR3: TGTGCCAGCAGCTTCCAGCGGGGCACAGATACGCAGTATTTT. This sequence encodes CASSFQRGTDTQYF. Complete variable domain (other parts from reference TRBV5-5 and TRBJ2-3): DAGVTQSPTHLIKTRGQQVTLRCSPISGHKSVSWYQQVLGQGPQFIFQYYEKEERGRGNFPDRFSARQFPNYSSELNVNALLLGDSALYLCASSFQRGTDTQYFGPGTRLTVL.

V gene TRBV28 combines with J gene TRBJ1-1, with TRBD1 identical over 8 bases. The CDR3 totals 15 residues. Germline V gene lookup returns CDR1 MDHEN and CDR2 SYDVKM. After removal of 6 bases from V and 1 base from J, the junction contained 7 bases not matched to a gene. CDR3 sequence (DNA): TGTGCCAGCAGGAAAACCGGGACAGGGAACACTGAAGCTTTCTTT. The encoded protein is CASRKTGTGNTEAFF.

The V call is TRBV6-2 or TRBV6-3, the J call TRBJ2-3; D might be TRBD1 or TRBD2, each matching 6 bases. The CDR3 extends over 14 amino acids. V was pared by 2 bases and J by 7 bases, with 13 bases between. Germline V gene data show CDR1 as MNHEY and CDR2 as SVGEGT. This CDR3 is CASSYVQGRNTQYF. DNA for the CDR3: TGTGCCAGCAGTTACGTGCAGGGGAGGAATACGCAGTATTTT.